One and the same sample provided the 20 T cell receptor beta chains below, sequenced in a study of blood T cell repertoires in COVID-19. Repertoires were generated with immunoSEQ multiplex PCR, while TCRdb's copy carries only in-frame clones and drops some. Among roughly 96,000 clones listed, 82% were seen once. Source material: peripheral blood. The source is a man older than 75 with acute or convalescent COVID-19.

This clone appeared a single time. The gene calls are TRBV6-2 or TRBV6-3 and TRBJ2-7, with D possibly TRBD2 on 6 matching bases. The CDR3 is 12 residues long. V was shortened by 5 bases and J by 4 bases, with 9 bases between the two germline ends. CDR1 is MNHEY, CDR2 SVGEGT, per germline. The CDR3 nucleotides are TGTGCCAGCAGTCTAGCGCCTTACGAGCAGTACTTC. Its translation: CASSLAPYEQYF.

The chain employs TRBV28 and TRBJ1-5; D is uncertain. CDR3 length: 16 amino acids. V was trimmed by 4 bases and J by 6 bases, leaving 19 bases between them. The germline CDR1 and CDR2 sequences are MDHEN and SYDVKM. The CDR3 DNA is TGTGCCAGCAGTTCACCATTCCTAGGCGCCCGTCAGCCCCAGCATTTT. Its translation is CASSSPFLGARQPQHF. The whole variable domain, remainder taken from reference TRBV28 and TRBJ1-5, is DVKVTQSSRYLVKRTGEKVFLECVQDMDHENMFWYRQDPGLGLRLIYFSYDVKMKEKGDIPEGYSVSREKKERFSLILESASTNQTSMYLCASSSPFLGARQPQHFGDGTRLSIL.

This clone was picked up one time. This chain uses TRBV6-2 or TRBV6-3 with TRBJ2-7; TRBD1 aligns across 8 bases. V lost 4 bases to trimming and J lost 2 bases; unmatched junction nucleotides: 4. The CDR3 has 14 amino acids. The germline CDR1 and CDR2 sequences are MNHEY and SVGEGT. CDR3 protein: CASSLAGGTYEQYF. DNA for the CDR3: TGTGCCAGCAGTTTAGCAGGGGGCACCTACGAGCAGTACTTC.

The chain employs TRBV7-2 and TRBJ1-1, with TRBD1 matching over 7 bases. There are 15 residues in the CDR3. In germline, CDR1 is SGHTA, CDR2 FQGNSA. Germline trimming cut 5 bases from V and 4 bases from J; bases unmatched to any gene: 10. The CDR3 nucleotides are TGTGCCAGCAGCCCGACGACAGGGATGAGCACTGAAGCTTTCTTT. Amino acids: CASSPTTGMSTEAFF.

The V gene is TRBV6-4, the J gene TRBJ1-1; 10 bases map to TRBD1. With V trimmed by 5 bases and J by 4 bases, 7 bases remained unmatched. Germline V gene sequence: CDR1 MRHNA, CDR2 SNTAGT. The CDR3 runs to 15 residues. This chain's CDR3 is CASSRDRGPGTEAFF. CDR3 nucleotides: TGTGCCAGCAGTAGGGACAGGGGCCCGGGCACTGAAGCTTTCTTT.

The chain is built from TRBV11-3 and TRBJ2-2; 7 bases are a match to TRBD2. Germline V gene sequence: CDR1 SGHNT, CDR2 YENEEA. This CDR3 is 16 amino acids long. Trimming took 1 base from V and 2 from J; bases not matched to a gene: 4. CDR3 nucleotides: TGTGCCAGCAGCTTAGCGCCGGGAGGTAACACCGGGGAGCTGTTTTTT. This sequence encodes CASSLAPGGNTGELFF.

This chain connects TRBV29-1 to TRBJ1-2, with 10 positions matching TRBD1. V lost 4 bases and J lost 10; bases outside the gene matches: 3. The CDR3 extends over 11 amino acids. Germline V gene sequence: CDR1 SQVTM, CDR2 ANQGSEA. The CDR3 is CSVGQGADYTF. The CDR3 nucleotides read TGCAGCGTTGGACAGGGGGCGGACTACACCTTC.

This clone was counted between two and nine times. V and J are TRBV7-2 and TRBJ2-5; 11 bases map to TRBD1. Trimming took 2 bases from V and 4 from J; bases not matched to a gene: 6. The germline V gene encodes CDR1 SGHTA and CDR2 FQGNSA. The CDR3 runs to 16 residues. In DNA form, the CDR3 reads TGTGCCAGCAGCTTACCCCGGGACAGGGGGACAGAGACCCAGTACTTC. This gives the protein CASSLPRDRGTETQYF.

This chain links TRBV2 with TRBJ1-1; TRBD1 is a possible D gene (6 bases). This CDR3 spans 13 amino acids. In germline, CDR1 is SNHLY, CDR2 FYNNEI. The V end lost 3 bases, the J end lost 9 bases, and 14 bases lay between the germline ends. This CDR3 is CASSDVYRDQAFF. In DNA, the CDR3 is TGTGCCAGCAGTGACGTGTACAGGGACCAAGCTTTCTTT. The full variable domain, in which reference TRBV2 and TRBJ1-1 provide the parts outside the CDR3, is EPEVTQTPSHQVTQMGQEVILRCVPISNHLYFYWYRQILGQKVEFLVSFYNNEISEKSEIFDDQFSVERPDGSNFTLKIRSTKLEDSAMYFCASSDVYRDQAFFGQGTRLTVV.

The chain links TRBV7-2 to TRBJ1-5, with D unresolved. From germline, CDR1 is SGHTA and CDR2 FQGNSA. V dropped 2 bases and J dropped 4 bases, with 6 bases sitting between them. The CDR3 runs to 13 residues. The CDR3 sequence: CASSLQANQPQHF. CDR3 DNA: TGTGCCAGCAGCTTACAGGCTAATCAGCCCCAGCATTTT.

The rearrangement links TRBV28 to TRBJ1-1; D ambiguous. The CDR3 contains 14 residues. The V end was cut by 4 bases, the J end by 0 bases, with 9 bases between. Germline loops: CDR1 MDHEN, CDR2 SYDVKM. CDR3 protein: CASSSGAMNTEAFF. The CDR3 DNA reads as TGTGCCAGCAGTTCGGGAGCCATGAACACTGAAGCTTTCTTT.

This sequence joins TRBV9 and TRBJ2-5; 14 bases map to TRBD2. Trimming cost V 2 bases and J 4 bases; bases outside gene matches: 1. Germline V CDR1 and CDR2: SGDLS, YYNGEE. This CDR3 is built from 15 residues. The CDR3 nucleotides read TGTGCCAGCAGCGTTGGGACTAGCGGGAGAGAGACCCAGTACTTC. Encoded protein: CASSVGTSGRETQYF.

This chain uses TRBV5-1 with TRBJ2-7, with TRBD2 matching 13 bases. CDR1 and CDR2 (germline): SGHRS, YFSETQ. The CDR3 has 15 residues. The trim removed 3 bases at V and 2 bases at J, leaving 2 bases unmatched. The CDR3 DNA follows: TGCGCCAGCAGCTGGGGGACTAGCGGGGCCTACGAGCAGTACTTC. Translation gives CASSWGTSGAYEQYF.

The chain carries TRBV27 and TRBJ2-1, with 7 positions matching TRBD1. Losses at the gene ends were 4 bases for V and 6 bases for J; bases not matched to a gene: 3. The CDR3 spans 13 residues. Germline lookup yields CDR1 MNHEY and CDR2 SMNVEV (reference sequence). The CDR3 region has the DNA TGTGCCAGCAGTTCAAGGGGGCCCAATGAGCAGTTCTTC. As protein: CASSSRGPNEQFF.

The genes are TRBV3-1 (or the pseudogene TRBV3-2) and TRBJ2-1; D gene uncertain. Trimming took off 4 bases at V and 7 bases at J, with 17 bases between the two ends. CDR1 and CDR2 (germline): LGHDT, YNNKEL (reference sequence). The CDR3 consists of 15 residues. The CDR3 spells CASSPPSVEKNEQFF. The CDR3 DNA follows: TGTGCCAGCAGCCCCCCTTCTGTGGAGAAGAATGAGCAGTTCTTC.

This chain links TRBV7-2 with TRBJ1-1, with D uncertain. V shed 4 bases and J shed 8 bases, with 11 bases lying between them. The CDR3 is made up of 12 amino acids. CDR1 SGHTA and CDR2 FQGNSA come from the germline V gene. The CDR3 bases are TGTGCCAGCAGCTCGCCGGGAGGGGAAGCTTTCTTT. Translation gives CASSSPGGEAFF.

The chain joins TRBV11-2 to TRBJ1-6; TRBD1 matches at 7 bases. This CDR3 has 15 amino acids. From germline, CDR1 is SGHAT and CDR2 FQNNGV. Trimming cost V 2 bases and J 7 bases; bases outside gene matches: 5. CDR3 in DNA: TGTGCCAGCAGCTTAAGACAGGGCAGCAATTCACCCCTCCACTTT. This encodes CASSLRQGSNSPLHF.

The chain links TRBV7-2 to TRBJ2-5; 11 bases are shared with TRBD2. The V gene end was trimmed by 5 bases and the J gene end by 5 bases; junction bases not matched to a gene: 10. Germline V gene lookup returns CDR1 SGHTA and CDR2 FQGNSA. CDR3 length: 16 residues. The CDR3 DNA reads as TGTGCCAGCAGCGTATTAGCGGGGGGGCCGGCGGAGACCCAGTACTTC. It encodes CASSVLAGGPAETQYF.

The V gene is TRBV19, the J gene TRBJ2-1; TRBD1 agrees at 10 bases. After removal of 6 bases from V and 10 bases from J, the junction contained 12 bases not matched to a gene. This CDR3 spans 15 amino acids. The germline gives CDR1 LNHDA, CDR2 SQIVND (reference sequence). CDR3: CASRAPGTGANEQFF. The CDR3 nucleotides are TGTGCCAGTAGGGCCCCCGGGACAGGGGCTAACGAGCAGTTCTTC.

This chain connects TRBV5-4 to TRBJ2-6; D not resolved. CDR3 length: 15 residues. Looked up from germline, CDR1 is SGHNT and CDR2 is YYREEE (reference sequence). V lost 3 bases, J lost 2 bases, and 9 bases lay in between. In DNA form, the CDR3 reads TGTGCCAGCAGCTCTACCCGAACTGGGGCCAACGTCCTGACTTTC. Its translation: CASSSTRTGANVLTF. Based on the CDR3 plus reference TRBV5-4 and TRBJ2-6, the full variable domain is ETGVTQSPTHLIKTRGQQVTLRCSSQSGHNTVSWYQQALGQGPQFIFQYYREEENGRGNFPPRFSGLQFPNYSSELNVNALELDDSALYLCASSSTRTGANVLTFGAGSRLTVL.